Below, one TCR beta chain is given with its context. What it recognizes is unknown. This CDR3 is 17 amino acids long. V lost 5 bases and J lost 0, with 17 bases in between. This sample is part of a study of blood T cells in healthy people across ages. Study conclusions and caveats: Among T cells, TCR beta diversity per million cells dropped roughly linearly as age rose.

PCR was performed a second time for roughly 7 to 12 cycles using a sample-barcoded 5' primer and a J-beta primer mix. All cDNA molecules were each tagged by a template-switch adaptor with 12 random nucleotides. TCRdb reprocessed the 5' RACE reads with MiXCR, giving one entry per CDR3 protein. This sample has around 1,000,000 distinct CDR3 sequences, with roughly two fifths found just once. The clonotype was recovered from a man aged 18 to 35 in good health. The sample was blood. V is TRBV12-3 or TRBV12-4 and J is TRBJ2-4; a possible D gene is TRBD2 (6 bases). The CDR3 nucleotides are TGTGCCAGCAGTCGGACCGGGACGGGACTAGCCAAAAACATTCAGTACTTC. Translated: CASSRTGTGLAKNIQYF.